The 29 T cell receptor beta chains reported below all come from one sample, sequenced in a study of T cell repertoires in cytomegalovirus infection. TCRdb re-analysed the reads in MiXCR, keeping a single row per CDR3 protein. The sample contains about 310,000 distinct CDR3 sequences, roughly a tenth of which appear only once. Sequenced material: PBMCs. These receptors were collected from a human donor in good health (CMV status not recorded). Some clones in this sample may be carry-over from other donors' samples.

This clonotype appeared many times. The gene calls are TRBV4-2 and TRBJ2-5; D unclear. CDR3 length equals 13 residues. V lost 5 bases, J lost 5 bases, and 12 bases lay in between. The V gene's germline CDR1 is LGHNA and CDR2 YNFKEQ. The CDR3 reads CASSAAGWETQYF. DNA of the CDR3: TGTGCCAGCAGCGCTGCCGGTTGGGAGACCCAGTACTTC.

The chain joins TRBV6-2 or TRBV6-3 to TRBJ1-5, with 7 bases that match TRBD1. This CDR3 comprises 15 residues. CDR1 is MNHEY and CDR2 is SVGEGT in the germline V gene. Unmatched junction bases numbered 9, after V lost 6 bases and J lost 4 bases. This CDR3 is CASSRPDRYNQPQHF. CDR3 DNA sequence: TGTGCCAGCAGCCGCCCGGACAGGTATAATCAGCCCCAGCATTTT.

At least ten counts were recorded for this clonotype. The rearrangement uses TRBV7-2 and TRBJ1-2; D may be TRBD1 (6 bases). V gave up 7 bases and J gave up 3 bases, with 15 bases separating them. In germline, CDR1 is SGHTA, CDR2 FQGNSA. This CDR3 region has 14 residues. The CDR3 reads CASTTQGRDYGYTF. The CDR3 region has the DNA TGTGCCAGCACCACCCAGGGGAGGGACTATGGCTACACCTTC.

The genes are TRBV7-9 and TRBJ1-1, with TRBD1 as a possible D gene (6 bases). This CDR3 region has 18 residues. Trimming took 0 bases from V and 5 from J, leaving 22 bases between them. The germline V gene encodes CDR1 SEHNR and CDR2 FQNEAQ (reference sequence). The chain's CDR3 is CASSLALGGLRGDTEAFF. In nucleotides, the CDR3 is TGTGCCAGCAGCTTAGCGTTGGGGGGCCTACGAGGGGATACTGAAGCTTTCTTT.

Ten or more counts support this clonotype. The J gene is TRBJ1-1, the V gene TRBV7-2; D is possibly TRBD1 (6 bases). Germline lookup yields CDR1 SGHTA and CDR2 FQGNSA. Trimming stripped 5 bases from V and 2 bases from J, with 9 bases between. This CDR3 region has 13 residues. CDR3: CASSVRGNTEAFF. The CDR3 DNA follows: TGTGCCAGCAGCGTCAGGGGTAACACTGAAGCTTTCTTT.

In this sample, this clonotype turned up many times. This chain links TRBV7-2 with TRBJ2-1, with D perhaps matching TRBD1 (6 bases). Germline V lookup: CDR1 SGHTA, CDR2 FQGNSA. Trimming removed 5 bases from V and 9 bases from J, with 14 bases in between. CDR3 length: 13 residues. In nucleotides, the CDR3 is TGTGCCAGCAGCCTAGTCAGGGGTGGTGAGCAGTTCTTC. Translation gives CASSLVRGGEQFF.

In its sample, this clonotype was seen a few times. The V and J genes are TRBV14 and TRBJ1-6; TRBD1 might be the D (6 bases). Trimming stripped 3 bases from V and 9 bases from J, with 15 bases between. The V gene's germline CDR1 is SGHDN and CDR2 FVKESK. This CDR3 comprises 15 residues. As DNA, the CDR3 is TGTGCCAGCAGCCAGCTGCACGAAGGGGGTTCACCCCTCCACTTT. Its protein is CASSQLHEGGSPLHF.

The V call is TRBV18, the J call TRBJ2-7, with TRBD2 as a possible D gene (5 bases). The CDR3 length is 15 residues. Trimming removed 2 bases at V and 0 bases at J, with 11 bases between. Germline V lookup: CDR1 KGHSH, CDR2 LQKENI. The chain's CDR3 is CASSPYSGLSYEQYF. DNA of the CDR3: TGTGCCAGCTCACCATATTCCGGACTCTCCTACGAGCAGTACTTC.

This chain links TRBV5-1 with TRBJ1-6; weak D call: TRBD1 (5 bases). The CDR3 runs 14 residues. V lost 4 bases and J lost 11, with 16 bases in between. Germline CDR1 SGHRS, CDR2 YFSETQ. CDR3 region: CASSRDGESTPLHF. In DNA, the CDR3 is TGCGCCAGCAGCCGGGACGGTGAAAGTACACCCCTCCACTTT.

This clonotype has at least ten counts. The rearrangement uses TRBV7-8 and TRBJ2-1, with 13 bases lining up with TRBD2. The CDR3 contains 14 residues. The junction had 1 base not matched to a gene; V was cut back by 1 base and J by 10 bases. The V gene's germline CDR1 is SGHVS and CDR2 FQNEAQ. CDR3 in amino acids: CASSLVGLAGEQFF. CDR3 DNA sequence: TGTGCCAGCAGCTTAGTGGGACTAGCGGGAGAGCAGTTCTTC.

This clonotype was counted ten times or more. The rearrangement uses TRBV12-3 or TRBV12-4 and TRBJ2-2, with TRBD2 as a possible D gene (6 bases). V was trimmed by 6 bases and J by 1 base, leaving 15 bases between them. The CDR3 totals 16 residues. The CDR3 sequence: CASSRTGTLNTGELFF. The CDR3 nucleotides are TGTGCCAGCAGCCGAACCGGGACTTTGAACACCGGGGAGCTGTTTTTT.

This clonotype was detected ten times or more. The chain is built from TRBV7-2 and TRBJ1-5; D remains unclear. Trimming took off 6 bases at V and 2 bases at J, with 8 bases between the two ends. This CDR3 has 13 amino acids. From germline, CDR1 is SGHTA and CDR2 FQGNSA. CDR3 sequence (DNA): TGTGCCAGCAGACCTTACGGCAATCAGCCCCAGCATTTT. It encodes CASRPYGNQPQHF.

This clonotype has a handful of counts. The CDR3 reads CASSPFTGGGTDTQYF. The CDR3 DNA sequence: TGTGCCAGCAGCCCGTTCACAGGGGGCGGAACAGATACGCAGTATTTT. The chain has TRBV5-5 and TRBJ2-3; 9 positions match TRBD1. The CDR3 sequence is 16 residues long. V dropped 4 bases and J dropped 3; count of bases not matched to a gene: 9. Germline CDR1 reads SGHKS; CDR2 reads YYEKEE (reference sequence). The full variable domain, its missing parts supplied by reference TRBV5-5 and TRBJ2-3, is DAGVTQSPTHLIKTRGQQVTLRCSPISGHKSVSWYQQVLGQGPQFIFQYYEKEERGRGNFPDRFSARQFPNYSSELNVNALLLGDSALYLCASSPFTGGGTDTQYFGPGTRLTVL.

This clonotype has only a few counts. The chain couples TRBV28 to TRBJ2-7; either TRBD1 or TRBD2 may fit D (5 bases each). Trimming took 5 bases from V and 2 from J, leaving 10 bases between them. The CDR3 contains 13 residues. Germline values: CDR1 MDHEN, CDR2 SYDVKM. The CDR3 region has the DNA TGTGCCAGCAGTCTGGGACGGACCTACGAGCAGTACGTC. Amino acid sequence: CASSLGRTYEQYV.

This clonotype was counted ten times or more. The V gene is TRBV7-8, the J gene TRBJ2-1; a weak D match, TRBD2 (5 bases). There are 17 residues in the CDR3. Germline V gene sequence: CDR1 SGHVS, CDR2 FQNEAQ. V lost 7 bases and J lost 0, with 19 bases in between. CDR3 residues: CASTQSVRENSYNEQFF. The CDR3 DNA is TGTGCCAGCACCCAGAGTGTTCGGGAAAACTCCTACAATGAGCAGTTCTTC.

This clonotype was counted many times. The genes are TRBV7-9 and TRBJ2-2; 10 nucleotides match TRBD2. This CDR3 spans 15 amino acids. Germline CDR1 and CDR2: SEHNR and FQNEAQ (reference sequence). After removal of 8 bases from V and 3 bases from J, the junction contained 6 bases not matched to a gene. The CDR3 DNA sequence: TGTGCCAGCCGAAGCGGGGGGGCCGACACCGGGGAGCTGTTTTTT. Protein sequence: CASRSGGADTGELFF. Complete variable domain (other parts from reference TRBV7-9 and TRBJ2-2): DTGVSQNPRHKITKRGQNVTFRCDPISEHNRLYWYRQTLGQGPEFLTYFQNEAQLEKSRLLSDRFSAERPKGSFSTLEIQRTEQGDSAMYLCASRSGGADTGELFFGEGSRLTVL.

This chain uses TRBV20-1 with TRBJ2-2; 9 bases agree with TRBD2. Germline V gives CDR1 DFQATT, CDR2 SNEGSKA (reference sequence). The V and J ends lost 5 bases and 1 base, in that order; junction bases with no gene match: 2. The CDR3 totals 14 residues. CDR3 nucleotides: TGCAGTGCTTTAGCGGGGGTGAACACCGGGGAGCTGTTTTTT. This sequence encodes CSALAGVNTGELFF.

This clonotype was detected ten times or more. This chain uses TRBV7-2 with TRBJ2-2, with 9 bases matching TRBD2. Germline V gene lookup returns CDR1 SGHTA and CDR2 FQGNSA. CDR3 length: 14 residues. With 5 bases clipped from V and 4 bases from J, the junction kept 2 bases outside the gene matches. The CDR3 coding sequence is TGTGCCAGCAGCAAAGCGGGGGGCACCGGGGAGCTGTTTTTT. Translated, it gives CASSKAGGTGELFF.

This clonotype has ten or more counts. The V and J genes are TRBV6-2 or TRBV6-3 and TRBJ1-1, with D possibly TRBD1 on 5 matching bases. Trimming took 5 bases from V and 1 from J, leaving 11 bases between them. The CDR3 is made up of 14 amino acids. Germline V CDR1 and CDR2: MNHEY, SVGEGT. As DNA, the CDR3 is TGTGCCAGCAGTGATCGAACAGGGAACACTGAAGCTTTCTTT. It encodes CASSDRTGNTEAFF.

This clonotype was found many times. The chain joins TRBV2 to TRBJ1-2; D remains unclear. Trimming removed 6 bases at V and 8 bases at J, with 13 bases between. Germline values: CDR1 SNHLY, CDR2 FYNNEI. This CDR3 comprises 12 residues. The CDR3 sequence is CASSLSGRGYTF. Here the CDR3 DNA reads TGTGCCAGCAGCCTCTCGGGGAGGGGCTACACCTTC.

This clonotype appeared a few times. The chain joins TRBV7-9 to TRBJ2-7; unclear D gene. Germline-derived CDR1 and CDR2 are SEHNR and FQNEAQ (reference sequence). The CDR3 runs 12 residues. V lost 5 bases to trimming and J lost 3 bases, with 8 bases between them. The CDR3 is CASSPPCYEQYV. The CDR3 DNA reads as TGTGCCAGCAGCCCCCCCTGCTACGAGCAGTACGTC.

This clonotype occurred many times. This chain joins TRBV20-1 and TRBJ1-5; TRBD1 matches 8 bases. V gave up 7 bases and J gave up 1 base; unmatched junction bases: 6. Per germline, CDR1 DFQATT and CDR2 SNEGSKA (reference sequence). CDR3 length equals 14 residues. Written as DNA, the CDR3 is TGCAGTGGCGCCAGGGGGCCCAGCAATCAGCCCCAGCATTTT. Protein product: CSGARGPSNQPQHF.

The rearrangement links TRBV20-1 to TRBJ1-6; the D gene is possibly TRBD1 (6 bases). Deletions cut 3 bases from V and 7 bases from J, with 16 bases between. The germline gives CDR1 DFQATT, CDR2 SNEGSKA (reference sequence). The CDR3 is 15 amino acids. DNA for the CDR3: TGCAGTGCTAGGGCCGCGGGACAAACCAATTCACCCCTCCACTTT. Amino acid sequence: CSARAAGQTNSPLHF.

This clonotype was seen at least ten times. The chain joins TRBV7-2 to TRBJ1-1, with 11 bases identical to TRBD1. The J segment lost 0 bases and the V segment lost 5 bases, leaving 8 bases of the junction unmatched. The CDR3 is made up of 17 amino acids. Germline lookup yields CDR1 SGHTA and CDR2 FQGNSA. This CDR3 is CASSDRDRGRVNTEAFF. DNA of the CDR3: TGTGCCAGCAGCGACAGGGACAGGGGGAGGGTGAACACTGAAGCTTTCTTT.

This clonotype was seen only a few times. The chain couples TRBV14 to TRBJ1-2; the match to TRBD1 covers 7 bases. Germline V gene data show CDR1 as SGHDN and CDR2 as FVKESK. V shed 4 bases, J shed 7 bases, and the junction held 9 bases outside the gene matches. The CDR3 is made up of 14 amino acids. CDR3 in DNA: TGTGCCAGCAGCCCAGGACAGGTCAGGGGTGGCTACACCTTC. It specifies CASSPGQVRGGYTF.

This clonotype was detected a few times. The V gene is TRBV6-2 or TRBV6-3, the J gene TRBJ1-1; D gene ambiguous. The V gene's germline CDR1 is MNHEY and CDR2 SVGEGT. The ends were cut back, 2 bases at V and 5 bases at J, with 9 bases in the middle. The CDR3 runs to 13 residues. The DNA for the CDR3 is TGTGCCAGCAGTTACCTTAAAAGGACTGAAGCTTTCTTT. Its protein product is CASSYLKRTEAFF.

This clonotype was found many times. This chain uses TRBV6-6 with TRBJ2-3; 9 bases are shared with TRBD2. The CDR3 runs to 15 residues. Trimming cost V 2 bases and J 6 bases; bases outside gene matches: 6. Germline lookup yields CDR1 MNHNY and CDR2 SVGAGI (reference sequence). The chain's CDR3 is CASSYASLAGDTQYF. For the CDR3, the DNA is TGTGCCAGCAGTTACGCATCGCTAGCGGGGGATACGCAGTATTTT.

This clonotype was observed at least ten times. The V call is TRBV20-1, the J call TRBJ2-3, with D tentatively TRBD1 or TRBD2 (6 bases each). In germline, CDR1 is DFQATT, CDR2 SNEGSKA (reference sequence). V was cut by 4 bases and J by 5 bases, with 22 bases left in between. This CDR3 spans 16 amino acids. The chain's CDR3 is CSATTPGAGFLDTQYF. The CDR3 DNA is TGCAGTGCTACAACTCCGGGGGCGGGATTCTTAGATACGCAGTATTTT.

Remarks on this clonotype: The junction shows a germline mismatch at one end, possibly a read error. The chain uses TRBV7-3 and TRBJ2-6; the D gene is possibly TRBD1 (5 bases). Germline assignment: CDR1 SGHTA and CDR2 FQGTGA. The CDR3 runs to 16 residues. CDR3 DNA sequence: TGTGCCAGCAGCTTGATTAAGTCCTCTGGGGCCAACGTCCCGACTTTC. Translation gives CASSLIKSSGANVPTF.